The clone carrying this T cell receptor beta chain was detected only once. This entry is derived from a study of blood T cell repertoires in COVID-19. Study at large: The origin of the acute and convalescent COVID-19 samples was the United States, Italy and Spain. PBMCs, B-cell-depleted T cells, or T cells provided the cDNA or gDNA that made up the material.

In the original analysis: Reference gene primer amplification in the assay estimated nucleated cell counts. Sequencing was performed with immunoSEQ multiplex PCR; in TCRdb, only in-frame clones are kept and a portion is missing. D and trimming come from the DNA, and the V and J calls and clone size come from that table. The data contain over 90,000 clones, approximately 88% of them singletons. Germline CDR1 reads MDHEN; CDR2 reads SYDVKM. Trimming cost V 1 base and J 5 bases; bases outside gene matches: 3. The CDR3 length is 14 residues. The receptor's source is a woman aged 70-85 years with acute or convalescent COVID-19. The J gene is TRBJ2-5, the V gene TRBV28; 8 bases match TRBD1. The sample taken for sequencing was peripheral blood. CDR3 sequence (DNA): TGTGCCAGCAGTTTATTACCAGGGGGCGAGACCCAGTACTTC. Its protein is CASSLLPGGETQYF.